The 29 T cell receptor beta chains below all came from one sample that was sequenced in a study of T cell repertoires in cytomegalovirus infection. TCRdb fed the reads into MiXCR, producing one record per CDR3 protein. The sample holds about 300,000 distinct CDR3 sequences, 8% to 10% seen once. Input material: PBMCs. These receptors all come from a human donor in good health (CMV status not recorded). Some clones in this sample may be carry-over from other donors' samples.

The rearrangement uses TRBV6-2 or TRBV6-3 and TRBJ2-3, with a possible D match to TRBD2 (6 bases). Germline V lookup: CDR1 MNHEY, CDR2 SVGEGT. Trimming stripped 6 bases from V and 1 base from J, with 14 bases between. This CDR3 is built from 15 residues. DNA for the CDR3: TGTGCCAGCAGATTAGCGGCGCAGCGCACAGATACGCAGTATTTT. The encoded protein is CASRLAAQRTDTQYF.

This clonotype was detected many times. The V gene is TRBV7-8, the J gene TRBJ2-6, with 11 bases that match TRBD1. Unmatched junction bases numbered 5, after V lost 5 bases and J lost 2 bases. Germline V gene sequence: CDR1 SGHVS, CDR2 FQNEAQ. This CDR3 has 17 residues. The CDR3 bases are TGTGCCAGCAGCCCTGGGACAGGGGGAACTGGGGCCAACGTCCTGACTTTC. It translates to CASSPGTGGTGANVLTF. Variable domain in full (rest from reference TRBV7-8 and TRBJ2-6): GAGVSQSPRYKVAKRGQDVALRCDPISGHVSLFWYQQALGQGPEFLTYFQNEAQLDKSGLPSDRFFAERPEGSVSTLKIQRTQQEDSAVYLCASSPGTGGTGANVLTFGAGSRLTVL.

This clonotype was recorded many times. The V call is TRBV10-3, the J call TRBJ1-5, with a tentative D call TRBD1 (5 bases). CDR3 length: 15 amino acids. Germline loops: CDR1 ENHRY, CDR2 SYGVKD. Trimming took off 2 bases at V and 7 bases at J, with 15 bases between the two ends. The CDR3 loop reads CAISEERRGRQPQHF. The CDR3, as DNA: TGTGCCATCAGTGAGGAAAGAAGGGGACGGCAGCCCCAGCATTTT.

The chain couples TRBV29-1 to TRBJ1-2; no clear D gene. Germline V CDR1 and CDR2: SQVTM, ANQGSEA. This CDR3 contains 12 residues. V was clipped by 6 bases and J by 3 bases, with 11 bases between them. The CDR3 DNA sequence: TGCAGCGTCGCTCGGACGGACTATGGCTACACCTTC. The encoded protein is CSVARTDYGYTF.

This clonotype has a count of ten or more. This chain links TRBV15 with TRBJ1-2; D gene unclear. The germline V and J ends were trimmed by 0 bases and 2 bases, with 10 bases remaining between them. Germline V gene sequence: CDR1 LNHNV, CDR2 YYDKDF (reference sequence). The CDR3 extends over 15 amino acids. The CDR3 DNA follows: TGTGCCACCAGCAGAGAGGGTGGCGGAAACTATGGCTACACCTTC. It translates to CATSREGGGNYGYTF.

CDR3 amino acids: CASKPVLNTEAFF. DNA for the CDR3: TGTGCCAGTAAACCCGTTTTGAACACTGAAGCTTTCTTT. The rearrangement joins TRBV19 to TRBJ1-1; D not resolved. CDR1 and CDR2 (germline): LNHDA, SQIVND (reference sequence). Trimming pared 7 bases from V and 0 bases from J, leaving 9 bases between. This CDR3 spans 13 amino acids. Variable domain in full (rest from reference TRBV19 and TRBJ1-1): DGGITQSPKYLFRKEGQNVTLSCEQNLNHDAMYWYRQDPGQGLRLIYYSQIVNDFQKGDIAEGYSVSREKKESFPLTVTSAQKNPTAFYLCASKPVLNTEAFFGQGTRLTVV.

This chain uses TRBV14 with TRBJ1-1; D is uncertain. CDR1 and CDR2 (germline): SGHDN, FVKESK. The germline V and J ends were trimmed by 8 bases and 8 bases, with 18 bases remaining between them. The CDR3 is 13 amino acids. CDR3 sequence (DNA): TGTGCCAGCCGGAGGGAGGCGATGACGGAAGCTTTCTTT. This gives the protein CASRREAMTEAFF.

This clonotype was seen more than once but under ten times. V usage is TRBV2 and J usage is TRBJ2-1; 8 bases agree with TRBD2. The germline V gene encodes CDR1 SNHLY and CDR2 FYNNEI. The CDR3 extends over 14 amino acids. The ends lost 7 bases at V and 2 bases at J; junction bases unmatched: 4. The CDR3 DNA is TGTGCCAGCAAAACTAGCGGCACCTACAATGAGCAGTTCTTC. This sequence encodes CASKTSGTYNEQFF.

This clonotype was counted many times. The CDR3 here is CASSMTGTSSTDTQYF. As DNA, the CDR3 is TGTGCCAGCAGCATGACCGGGACATCCAGCACAGATACGCAGTATTTT. The chain recombines TRBV7-2 with TRBJ2-3; TRBD1 might be the D (6 bases). V lost 5 bases, J lost 0 bases, and 15 bases lay in between. The CDR3 length is 16 residues. Per germline, CDR1 SGHTA and CDR2 FQGNSA. Combining the CDR3 with reference TRBV7-2 and TRBJ2-3 gives the whole variable domain GAGVSQSPSNKVTEKGKDVELRCDPISGHTALYWYRQSLGQGLEFLIYFQGNSAPDKSGLPSDRFSAERTGGSVSTLTIQRTQQEDSAVYLCASSMTGTSSTDTQYFGPGTRLTVL.

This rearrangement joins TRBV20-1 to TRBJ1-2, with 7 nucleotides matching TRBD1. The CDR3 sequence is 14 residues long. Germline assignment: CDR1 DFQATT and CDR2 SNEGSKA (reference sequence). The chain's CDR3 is CSFSGTQGVHGYTF. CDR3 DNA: TGCTCATTCTCCGGGACTCAGGGGGTCCATGGCTACACCTTC.

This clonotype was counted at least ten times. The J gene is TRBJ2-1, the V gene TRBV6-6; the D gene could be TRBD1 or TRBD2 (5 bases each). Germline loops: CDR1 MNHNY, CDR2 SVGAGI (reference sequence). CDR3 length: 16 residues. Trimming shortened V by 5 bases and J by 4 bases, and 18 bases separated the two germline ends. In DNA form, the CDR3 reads TGTGCCAGCAGTCGAGGGACGGAGCTCCGATACAATGAGCAGTTCTTC. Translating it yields CASSRGTELRYNEQFF.

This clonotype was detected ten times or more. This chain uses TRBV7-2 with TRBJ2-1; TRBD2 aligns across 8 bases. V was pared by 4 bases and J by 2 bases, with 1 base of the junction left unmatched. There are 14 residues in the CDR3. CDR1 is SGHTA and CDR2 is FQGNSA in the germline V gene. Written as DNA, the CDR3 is TGTGCCAGCAGCTCGGGACTAGCCTACAATGAGCAGTTCTTC. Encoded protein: CASSSGLAYNEQFF.

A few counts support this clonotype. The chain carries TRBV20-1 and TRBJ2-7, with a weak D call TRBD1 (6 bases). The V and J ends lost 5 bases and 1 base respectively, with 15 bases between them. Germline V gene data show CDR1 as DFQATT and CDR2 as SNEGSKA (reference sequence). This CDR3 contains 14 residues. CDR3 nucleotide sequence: TGCAGTGCTCCGACCGCCCAGGGGTCCTACGAGCAGTACTTC. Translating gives CSAPTAQGSYEQYF.

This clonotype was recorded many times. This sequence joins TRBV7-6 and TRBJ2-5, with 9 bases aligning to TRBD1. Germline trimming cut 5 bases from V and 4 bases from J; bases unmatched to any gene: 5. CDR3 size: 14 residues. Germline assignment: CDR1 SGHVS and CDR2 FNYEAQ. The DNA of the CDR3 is TGTGCCAGCAGCCGGGGACAGGGACTAGAGACCCAGTACTTC. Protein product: CASSRGQGLETQYF. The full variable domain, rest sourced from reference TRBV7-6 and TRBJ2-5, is GAGVSQSPRYKVTKRGQDVALRCDPISGHVSLYWYRQALGQGPEFLTYFNYEAQQDKSGLPNDRFSAERPEGSISTLTIQRTEQRDSAMYRCASSRGQGLETQYFGPGTRLLVL.

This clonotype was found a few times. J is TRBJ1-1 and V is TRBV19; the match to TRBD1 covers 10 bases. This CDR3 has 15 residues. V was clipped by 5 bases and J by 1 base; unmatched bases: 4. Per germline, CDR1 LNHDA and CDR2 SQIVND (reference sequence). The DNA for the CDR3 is TGTGCCAGTAGTTGGACAGGGGGGAAGAACACTGAAGCTTTCTTT. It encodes CASSWTGGKNTEAFF. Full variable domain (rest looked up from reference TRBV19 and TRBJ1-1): DGGITQSPKYLFRKEGQNVTLSCEQNLNHDAMYWYRQDPGQGLRLIYYSQIVNDFQKGDIAEGYSVSREKKESFPLTVTSAQKNPTAFYLCASSWTGGKNTEAFFGQGTRLTVV.

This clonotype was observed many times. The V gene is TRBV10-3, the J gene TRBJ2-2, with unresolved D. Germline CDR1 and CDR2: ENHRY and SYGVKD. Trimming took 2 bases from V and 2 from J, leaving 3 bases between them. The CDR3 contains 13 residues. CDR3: CAISESNTGELFF. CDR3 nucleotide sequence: TGTGCCATCAGTGAGAGCAACACCGGGGAGCTGTTTTTT.

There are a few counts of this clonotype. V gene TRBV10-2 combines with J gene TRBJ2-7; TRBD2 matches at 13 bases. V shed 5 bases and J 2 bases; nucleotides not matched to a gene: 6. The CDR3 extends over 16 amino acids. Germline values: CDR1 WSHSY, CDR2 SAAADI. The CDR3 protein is CASSSTSGGKPYEQYV. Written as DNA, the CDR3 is TGCGCCAGCAGTTCGACTAGCGGGGGGAAACCCTACGAGCAGTACGTC.

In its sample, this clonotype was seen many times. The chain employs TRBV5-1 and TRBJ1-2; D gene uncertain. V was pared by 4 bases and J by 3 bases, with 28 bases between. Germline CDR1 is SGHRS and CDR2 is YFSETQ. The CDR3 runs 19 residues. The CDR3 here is CASSIGPPMPSALDYGYTF. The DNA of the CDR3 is TGCGCCAGCAGCATCGGGCCACCGATGCCCTCTGCTCTTGACTATGGCTACACCTTC.

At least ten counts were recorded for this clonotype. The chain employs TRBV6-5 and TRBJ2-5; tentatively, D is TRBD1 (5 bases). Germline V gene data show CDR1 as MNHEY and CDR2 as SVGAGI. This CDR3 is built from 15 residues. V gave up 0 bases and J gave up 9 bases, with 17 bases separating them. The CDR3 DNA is TGTGCCAGCAGTTACTCAGGGGCGACACATGAGGCCCAGTACTTC. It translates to CASSYSGATHEAQYF.

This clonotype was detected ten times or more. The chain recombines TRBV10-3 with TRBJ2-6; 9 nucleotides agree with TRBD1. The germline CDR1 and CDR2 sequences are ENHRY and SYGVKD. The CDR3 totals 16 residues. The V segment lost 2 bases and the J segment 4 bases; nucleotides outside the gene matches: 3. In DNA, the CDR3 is TGTGCCATCAGTGAGGGACAGGGGTCCGGGGCCAACGTCCTGACTTTC. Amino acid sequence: CAISEGQGSGANVLTF.

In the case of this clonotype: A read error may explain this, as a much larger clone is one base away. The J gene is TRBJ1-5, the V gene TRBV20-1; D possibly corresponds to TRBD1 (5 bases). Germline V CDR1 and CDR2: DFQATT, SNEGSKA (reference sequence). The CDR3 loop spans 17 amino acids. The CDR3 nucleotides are TGCAGTGCTAGCCCCACGGGTTCTGGGGGAAGCAATCAGCCCCAGCTTTTT. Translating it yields CSASPTGSGGSNQPQLF.

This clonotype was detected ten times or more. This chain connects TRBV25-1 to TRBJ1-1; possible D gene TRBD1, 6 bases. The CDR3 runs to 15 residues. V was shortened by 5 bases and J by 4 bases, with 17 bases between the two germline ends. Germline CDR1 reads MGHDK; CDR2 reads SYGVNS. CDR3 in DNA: TGTGCCAGCAGTAATCAAAAACAGGGAGGCACTGAAGCTTTCTTT. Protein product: CASSNQKQGGTEAFF.

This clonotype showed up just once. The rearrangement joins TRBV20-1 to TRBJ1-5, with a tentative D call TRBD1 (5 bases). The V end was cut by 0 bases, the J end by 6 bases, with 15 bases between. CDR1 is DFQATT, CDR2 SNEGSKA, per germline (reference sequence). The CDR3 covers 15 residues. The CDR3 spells CSAREGQAFSQPQHF. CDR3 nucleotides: TGCAGTGCTAGAGAGGGGCAGGCGTTCAGTCAGCCCCAGCATTTT.

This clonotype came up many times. The CDR3 bases are TGTGCCAGCAGCTTAGCGGACAGGGGTAACACTGAAGCTTTCTTT. Translation: CASSLADRGNTEAFF. The rearrangement links TRBV7-9 to TRBJ1-1; TRBD1 aligns across 9 bases. The CDR3 spans 15 residues. Germline V gene sequence: CDR1 SEHNR, CDR2 FQNEAQ (reference sequence). J gave up 2 bases and V 0 bases, and 1 base lay outside the gene matches.

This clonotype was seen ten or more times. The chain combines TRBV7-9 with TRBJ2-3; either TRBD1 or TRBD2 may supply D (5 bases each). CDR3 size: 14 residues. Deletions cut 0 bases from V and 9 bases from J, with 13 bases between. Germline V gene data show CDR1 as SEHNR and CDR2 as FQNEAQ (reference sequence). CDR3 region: CASSLARDPETQYF. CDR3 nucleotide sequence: TGTGCCAGCAGCTTAGCCCGGGACCCGGAAACGCAGTATTTT.

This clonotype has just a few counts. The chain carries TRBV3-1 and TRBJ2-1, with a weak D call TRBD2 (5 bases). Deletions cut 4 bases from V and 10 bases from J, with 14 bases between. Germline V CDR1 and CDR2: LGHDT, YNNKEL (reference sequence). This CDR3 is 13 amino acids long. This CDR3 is CASSPPPQREQFF. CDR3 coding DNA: TGTGCCAGCAGCCCTCCGCCCCAGCGGGAGCAGTTCTTC.

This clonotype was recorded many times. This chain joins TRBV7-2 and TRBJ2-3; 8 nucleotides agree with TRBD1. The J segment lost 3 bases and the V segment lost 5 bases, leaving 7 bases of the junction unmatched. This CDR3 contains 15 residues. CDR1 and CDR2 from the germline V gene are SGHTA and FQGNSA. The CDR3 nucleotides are TGTGCCAGCAGCCGGGGACAGGTTGGAACAGATACGCAGTATTTT. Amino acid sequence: CASSRGQVGTDTQYF.

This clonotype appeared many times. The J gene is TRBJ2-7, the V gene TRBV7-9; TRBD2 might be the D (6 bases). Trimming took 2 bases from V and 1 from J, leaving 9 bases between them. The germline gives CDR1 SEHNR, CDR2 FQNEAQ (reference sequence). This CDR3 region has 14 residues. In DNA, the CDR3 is TGTGCCAGCAGCTTACTCCGGGAGTCCTACGAGCAGTACGTC. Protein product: CASSLLRESYEQYV.

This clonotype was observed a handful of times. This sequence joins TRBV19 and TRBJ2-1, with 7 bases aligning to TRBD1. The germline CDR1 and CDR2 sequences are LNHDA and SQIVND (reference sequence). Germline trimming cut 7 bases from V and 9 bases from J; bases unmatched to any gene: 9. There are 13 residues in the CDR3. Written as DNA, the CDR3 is TGTGCCAGTATCCGTGACAGGGAAGGTGAGCAGTTCTTC. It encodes CASIRDREGEQFF.